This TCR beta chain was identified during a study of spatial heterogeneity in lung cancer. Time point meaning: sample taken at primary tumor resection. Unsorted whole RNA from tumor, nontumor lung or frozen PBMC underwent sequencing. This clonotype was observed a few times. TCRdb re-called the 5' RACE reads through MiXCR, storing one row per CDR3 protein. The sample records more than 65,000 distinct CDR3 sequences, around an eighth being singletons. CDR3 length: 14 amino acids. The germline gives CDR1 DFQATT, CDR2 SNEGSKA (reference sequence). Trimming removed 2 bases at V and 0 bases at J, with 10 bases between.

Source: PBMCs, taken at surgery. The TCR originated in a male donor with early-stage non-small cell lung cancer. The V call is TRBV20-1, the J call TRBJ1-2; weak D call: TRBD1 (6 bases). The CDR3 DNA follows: TGCAGTGCTAGATTGACAGGAACTAACTATGGCTACACCTTC. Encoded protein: CSARLTGTNYGYTF.